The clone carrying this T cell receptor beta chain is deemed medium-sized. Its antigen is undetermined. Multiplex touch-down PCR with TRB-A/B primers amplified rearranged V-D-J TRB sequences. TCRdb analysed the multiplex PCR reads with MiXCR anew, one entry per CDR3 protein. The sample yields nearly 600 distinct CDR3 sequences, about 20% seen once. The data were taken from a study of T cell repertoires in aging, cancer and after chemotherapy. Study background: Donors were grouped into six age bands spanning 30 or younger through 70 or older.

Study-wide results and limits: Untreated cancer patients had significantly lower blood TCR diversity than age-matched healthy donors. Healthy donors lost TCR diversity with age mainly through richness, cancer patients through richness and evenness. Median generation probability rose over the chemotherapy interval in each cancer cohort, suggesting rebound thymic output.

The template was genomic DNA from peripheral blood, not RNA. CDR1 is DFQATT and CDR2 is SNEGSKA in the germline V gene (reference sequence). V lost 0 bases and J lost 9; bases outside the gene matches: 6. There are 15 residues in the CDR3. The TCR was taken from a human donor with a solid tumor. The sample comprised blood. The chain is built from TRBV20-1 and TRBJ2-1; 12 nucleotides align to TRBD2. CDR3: CSARDPSGGAGEQFF. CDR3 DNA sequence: TGCAGTGCTAGAGACCCTAGCGGGGGGGCGGGTGAGCAGTTCTTC.